This T cell receptor (beta chain) was recovered during a study of a mutant IDH1 vaccine in newly diagnosed glioma. In the study overall: Vaccines were first given 4-6 weeks after radiotherapy alone, or with temozolomide cycles.

Details on this clone: Its antigen is undetermined.

Noted time point: week 23, last vaccination. In the vaccine, a single dose held 300 ug of the mutant IDH1 20-mer peptide, along with topical imiquimod. Between the trimmed V and J ends, which lost 0 bases and 7 bases, there was a span of 19 bases. Germline V gene lookup returns CDR1 LGHNA and CDR2 YNFKEQ. CDR3 size: 16 residues. Method: immunoSEQ multiplex PCR; TCRdb's copy keeps in-frame clones and lacks some. Among about 43,000 clones listed, roughly 84% were seen once. This chain connects TRBV4-2 to TRBJ2-7; D possibly matches TRBD1 or TRBD2 (6 bases each). The sample consisted of PBMCs, taken from a glioma patient whose treatment included an IDH1 peptide vaccine. The origin of this receptor is a woman younger than 35 with glioma. Some clones in this sample may be carry-over from other donors' samples. CDR3 sequence: CASSQDGVGRGREQYF. The CDR3 DNA follows: TGTGCCAGCAGCCAAGATGGGGTGGGAAGGGGGAGGGAGCAGTACTTC.